This T cell receptor (beta chain) was captured by sequencing in a study of OX40 agonist ivuxolimab in advanced cancers. Findings and caveats of the study: In the 0.1-3.0 mg/kg groups, partial responders showed among the lowest expansion. Antigen targets of the expanded peripheral T cells went undetermined. CD8+ T cells averaged more expanded clones than CD4+.

TCRdb's table, derived via immunoSEQ multiplex PCR, lists solely in-frame clones and lacks some. The sample has about 48,000 clones; about 87% are singletons. The CDR3 contains 14 residues. V was cut by 2 bases and J by 6 bases, with 10 bases left in between. Germline V gives CDR1 MNHEY, CDR2 SVGAGI. Autoimmune disease history or systemic immunosuppression led to patients being barred. Remarks on this clone: No antigen is known for it.

The TCR sequence derives from an adult with an advanced solid tumor such as melanoma, head and neck, liver or kidney cancer. Sequencing used CD4+ or CD8+ T cells sorted from blood, obtained in a trial of the OX40 agonist ivuxolimab. The chain couples TRBV6-5 to TRBJ1-4, with unresolved D. CDR3 coding DNA: TGTGCCAGCAGTTACGGCGCAAAGGATGAAAAACTGTTTTTT. Residues: CASSYGAKDEKLFF.